The 14 T cell receptor beta chains below come from one sample, sequenced in a study of blood T cells in healthy people across ages. For the second PCR, which ran for roughly 6 to 11 cycles, a sample-barcoded 5' primer and a J-beta primer mix were used. TCRdb used MiXCR to reprocess the 5' RACE reads, holding one entry per CDR3 protein. The sample lists roughly 2 million distinct CDR3 sequences; about 50% were seen once. The sequenced material came from blood. These receptors originate from a middle-aged woman in good health.

This chain uses TRBV4-3 with TRBJ2-3; TRBD2 aligns across 12 bases. Unmatched junction bases numbered 10, after V lost 4 bases and J lost 11 bases. This CDR3 has 15 amino acids. The germline V gene encodes CDR1 LGHNA and CDR2 YSLEER. The CDR3 sequence is CASSPLAGGPSRQYF. The CDR3 DNA reads as TGCGCCAGCAGCCCGCTAGCGGGGGGGCCCTCTAGGCAGTATTTT.

The rearrangement uses TRBV6-2 or TRBV6-3 and TRBJ2-7, with 8 bases that match TRBD2. V shed 0 bases and J 7 bases; nucleotides not matched to a gene: 5. CDR1 and CDR2 (germline): MNHEY, SVGEGT. CDR3 length: 14 residues. The CDR3 DNA follows: TGTGCCAGCAGTTACTCCAGGATAGCGGGGGAGCAGTACTTC. This encodes CASSYSRIAGEQYF.

Comments on this clonotype: A read error may produce the germline difference seen at one junction end. The J gene is TRBJ2-5, the V gene TRBV6-2 or TRBV6-3; no clear D gene. Looked up from germline, CDR1 is MNHEY and CDR2 is SVGEGT. The CDR3 has 14 residues. The CDR3 here is CASSYGTLQGTQYF. DNA of the CDR3: TGTGCCAGCAGTTACGGTACCTTGCAAGGGACCCAGTACTTC.

The CDR3 region is CASSHDSANQPQHF. The CDR3 nucleotides are TGTGCCAGCAGCCATGACAGTGCCAATCAGCCCCAGCATTTT. The chain combines TRBV16 with TRBJ1-5; D might be TRBD1 (5 bases). This CDR3 has 14 residues. The germline gives CDR1 KGHSY, CDR2 FQNENV. The ends were cut back, 3 bases at V and 3 bases at J, with 9 bases in the middle.

This clonotype was detected only a few times. The chain joins TRBV7-9 to TRBJ2-1; 7 bases are a match to TRBD2. Germline-derived CDR1 and CDR2 are SEHNR and FQNEAQ (reference sequence). This CDR3 has 11 residues. With 7 bases clipped from V and 8 bases from J, the junction kept 2 bases outside the gene matches. CDR3 protein: CASNRGDEQFF. CDR3 DNA sequence: TGTGCCAGCAATCGGGGGGATGAGCAGTTCTTC.

The chain uses TRBV20-1 and TRBJ2-3, with no clear D. Germline V gene data show CDR1 as DFQATT and CDR2 as SNEGSKA (reference sequence). The CDR3 sequence is 13 residues long. The ends were cut back, 6 bases at V and 4 bases at J, with 14 bases in the middle. Here the CDR3 DNA reads TGCAGTGCCCAACCGCGGAAGCCAGATACGCAGTATTTT. The encoded protein is CSAQPRKPDTQYF.

This chain links TRBV4-2 with TRBJ2-5; TRBD2 aligns across 8 bases. Germline trimming cut 2 bases from V and 2 bases from J; bases unmatched to any gene: 4. The V gene's germline CDR1 is LGHNA and CDR2 YNFKEQ. The CDR3 is 15 residues long. Here the CDR3 reads CASSQISGEQETQYF. Here the CDR3 DNA reads TGTGCCAGCAGCCAAATTAGCGGGGAACAAGAGACCCAGTACTTC.

In this sample, this clonotype turned up once. This chain links TRBV5-6 with TRBJ1-4; 12 bases map to TRBD1. The V gene end was trimmed by 3 bases and the J gene end by 6 bases; junction bases not matched to a gene: 15. This CDR3 has 19 amino acids. Germline V gives CDR1 SGHDT, CDR2 YYEEEE. DNA for the CDR3: TGTGCCAGCAGCTCCAACCGGGACAGGGGGCGCCTAGTGGATGAAAAACTGTTTTTT. Translation: CASSSNRDRGRLVDEKLFF.

A remark on this clonotype: The CDR3 ends on some other residue instead of the conserved phenylalanine or tryptophan, so this is likely a read error. The chain links TRBV5-1 to TRBJ2-5; 12 nucleotides agree with TRBD2. This CDR3 is built from 14 residues. The germline CDR1 and CDR2 sequences are SGHRS and YFSETQ. V was clipped by 9 bases and J by 6 bases; unmatched bases: 9. The CDR3 region is CATRGTSGRQTQYI. The CDR3 DNA reads as TGCGCCACCCGAGGGACTAGCGGGCGGCAGACCCAGTACATC.

The chain joins TRBV6-1 to TRBJ2-1, with D uncertain. The V gene's germline CDR1 is MNHNS and CDR2 SASEGT. Trimming shortened V by 2 bases and J by 3 bases, and 11 bases separated the two germline ends. The CDR3 loop spans 15 amino acids. In nucleotides, the CDR3 is TGTGCCAGCAGTGAAATAACCACAATCTACAATGAGCAGTTCTTC. It yields the protein CASSEITTIYNEQFF.

The chain couples TRBV6-2 or TRBV6-3 to TRBJ2-1, with 8 bases that match TRBD2. The germline gives CDR1 MNHEY, CDR2 SVGEGT. CDR3 length: 16 amino acids. V lost 5 bases and J lost 7; bases outside the gene matches: 13. The CDR3 protein is CASSGPGAAGANEQFF. CDR3 DNA: TGTGCCAGCAGTGGCCCGGGGGCAGCGGGGGCAAATGAGCAGTTCTTC.

This clonotype was found a few times. The chain uses TRBV20-1 and TRBJ2-7; TRBD1 matches at 8 bases. The CDR3 has 14 residues. The V gene end was trimmed by 6 bases and the J gene end by 0 bases; junction bases not matched to a gene: 7. Germline values: CDR1 DFQATT, CDR2 SNEGSKA (reference sequence). The CDR3: CSAPSTGVSYEQYF. Written as DNA, the CDR3 is TGCAGTGCCCCCTCGACAGGGGTCTCCTACGAGCAGTACTTC.

This sequence joins TRBV4-3 and TRBJ2-2; weak D call: TRBD2 (5 bases). The germline V gene has CDR1 LGHNA and CDR2 YSLEER. The CDR3 loop spans 13 amino acids. Trimming shortened V by 4 bases and J by 6 bases, and 9 bases separated the two germline ends. CDR3 DNA: TGCGCCAGCAGCCTCGACGGGGCCGGGGAGCTGTTTTTT. Encoded protein: CASSLDGAGELFF.

The sample holds a few counts of this clonotype. The chain uses TRBV9 and TRBJ2-3; possibly TRBD1 or TRBD2 for D (5 bases each). This CDR3 has 16 residues. Trimming removed 1 base from V and 2 bases from J, with 14 bases in between. Per the germline V gene, CDR1 is SGDLS and CDR2 is YYNGEE. CDR3: CASSVFQGRLTDTQYF. CDR3 in DNA: TGTGCCAGCAGCGTATTCCAGGGACGTCTCACAGATACGCAGTATTTT.